This T cell receptor (beta chain) was identified during a study of T cells in Graves' hyperthyroidism and ophthalmopathy. Overall study: Peripheral blood sampling occurred at initial diagnosis, before any treatment. Study-level findings and limits: Blood also showed most of the thyroid clonotypes that were expanded above 0.001.

The study based diagnoses on clinical symptoms, serum thyroxine and TRAb, thyroid ultrasound and orbital computed tomography. Template material for amplifying TCR beta CDR3 regions consisted of RNA transcripts. Using the HTBI primer set, a first-round RT-PCR was run on the TCR CDR3. In TCRdb, the multiplex PCR reads were re-called with MiXCR into one record per CDR3 protein. The sample lists some 770,000 distinct CDR3 sequences; about 16% were seen once. Germline V lookup: CDR1 DFQATT, CDR2 SNEGSKA (reference sequence). This CDR3 is 13 amino acids long. Trimming at V came to 3 bases and at J to 6 bases, leaving 6 bases not matched to a gene. With respect to this clonotype: Its antigen is as yet unknown.

This sequence originates from a young man with Graves' hyperthyroidism. Sequenced input: blood. V is TRBV20-1 and J is TRBJ2-3; 7 positions agree with TRBD2. The CDR3 spells CSARLTSDDTQYF. For the CDR3, the DNA is TGCAGTGCTAGGTTAACTAGCGACGATACGCAGTATTTT.